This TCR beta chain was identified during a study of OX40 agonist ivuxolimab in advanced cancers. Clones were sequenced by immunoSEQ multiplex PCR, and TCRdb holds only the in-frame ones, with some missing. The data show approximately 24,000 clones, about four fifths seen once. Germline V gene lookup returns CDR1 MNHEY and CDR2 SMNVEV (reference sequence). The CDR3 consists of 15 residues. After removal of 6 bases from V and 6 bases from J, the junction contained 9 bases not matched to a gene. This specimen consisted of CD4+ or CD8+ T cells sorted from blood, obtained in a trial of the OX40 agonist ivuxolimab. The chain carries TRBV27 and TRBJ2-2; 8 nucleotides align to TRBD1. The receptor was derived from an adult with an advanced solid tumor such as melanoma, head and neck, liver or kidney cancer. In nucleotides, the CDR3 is TGTGCCAGCAGGCATTCGGGACAGGTCCCCGGGGAGCTGTTTTTT. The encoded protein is CASRHSGQVPGELFF.